This T cell receptor (beta chain) originates from a study of shared clonotypes between healthy human individuals. General study points: Blood was the only sampled material, and tissue repertoires likely differ.

The germline V gene has CDR1 MNHEY and CDR2 SMNVEV (reference sequence). The CDR3 totals 16 residues. The V segment lost 6 bases and the J segment 5 bases; nucleotides outside the gene matches: 12. Deep was the level used in running the assay. Sequencing of unsorted PBMC DNA was carried out using ten immunoSEQ deep assay plates. In the authors' workflow: Sequence data from immunoSEQ were junction-only and lacked quality scores; consequently, filtering differed. Repertoires were generated with immunoSEQ multiplex PCR, while TCRdb's copy carries only in-frame clones and drops some. That table furnishes V, J and clone size, whereas the DNA furnished D and trimming. Of hundreds of thousands of clones listed, roughly 72% were seen once; the top ten hold around 12%. On this clone: What it recognizes is unknown.

The V gene is TRBV27, the J gene TRBJ1-5; 8 bases are a match to TRBD1. The sequence was obtained from a woman aged 40 to 50 in good health. Some clones in this sample may be carry-over from other donors' samples. Sequences were obtained from PBMCs. CDR3 sequence (DNA): TGTGCCAGCAGCTTGAGCTCAGGGGGCGCCGATCAGCCCCAGCATTTT. Its translation: CASSLSSGGADQPQHF.